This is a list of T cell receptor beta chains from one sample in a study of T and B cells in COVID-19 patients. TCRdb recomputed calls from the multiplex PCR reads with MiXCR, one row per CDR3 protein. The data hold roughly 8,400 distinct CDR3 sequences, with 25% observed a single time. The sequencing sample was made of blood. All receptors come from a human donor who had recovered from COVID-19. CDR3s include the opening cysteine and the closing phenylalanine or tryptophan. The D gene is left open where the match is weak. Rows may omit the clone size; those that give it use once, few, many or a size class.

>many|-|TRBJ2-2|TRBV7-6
CASSSPGTSGELFF
TGTGCCAGCAGCTCGCCCGGGACCTCCGGGGAGCTGTTTTTT
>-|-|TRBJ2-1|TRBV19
CASSSASSYNEQFF
TGTGCCAGTAGTAGCGCGAGCTCCTACAATGAGCAGTTCTTC
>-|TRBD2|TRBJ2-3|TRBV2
CASSDPAGGPDWTDTQYF
TGTGCCAGCAGTGATCCAGCGGGAGGGCCTGATTGGACAGATACGCAGTATTTT
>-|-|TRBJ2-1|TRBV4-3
CASSQAGRSSYNEQFF
TGCGCCAGCAGCCAAGCAGGACGAAGCTCCTACAATGAGCAGTTCTTC
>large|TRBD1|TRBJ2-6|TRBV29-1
CSVGTGVVGANVLTF
TGCAGCGTTGGGACAGGGGTAGTTGGGGCCAACGTCCTGACTTTC
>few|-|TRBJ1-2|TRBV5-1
CASSLVAGAHYGYTF
TGCGCCAGCAGCTTGGTAGCAGGAGCCCATTATGGCTACACCTTC
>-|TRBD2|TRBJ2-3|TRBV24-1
CATAPGRTDTQYF
TGTGCCACCGCTCCCGGGAGGACAGATACGCAGTATTTT
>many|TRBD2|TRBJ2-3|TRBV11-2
CASSLESGRLSLPTDTQYF
TGTGCCAGCAGCTTAGAGAGCGGGAGACTATCTTTACCCACAGATACGCAGTATTTT
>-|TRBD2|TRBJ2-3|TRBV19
CASSTGLAGGPDTQYF
TGTGCCAGTAGTACCGGACTAGCGGGAGGGCCAGATACGCAGTATTTT
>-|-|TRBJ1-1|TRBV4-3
CASRQNRVTEAFF
TGCGCCAGCAGGCAAAACAGGGTCACTGAAGCTTTCTTT
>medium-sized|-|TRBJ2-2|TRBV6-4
CASSEFGGTGELFF
TGTGCCAGCAGTGAATTTGGGGGGACCGGGGAGCTGTTTTTT
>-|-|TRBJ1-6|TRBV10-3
CAISESRVAGRNSPLHF
TGTGCCATCAGTGAGTCGAGAGTGGCAGGGCGGAATTCACCCCTCCACTTT
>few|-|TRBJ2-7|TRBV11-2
CASSLMTDTYEQYF
TGTGCCAGCAGCTTAATGACGGACACCTACGAGCAGTACTTC
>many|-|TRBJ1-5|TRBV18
CASSLAQPNGKPQHF
TGTGCCAGCTCACTCGCACAGCCGAACGGGAAGCCCCAGCATTTT
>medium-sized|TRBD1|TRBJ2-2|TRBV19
CASSIATGVTGELFF
TGTGCCAGTAGTATCGCTACAGGGGTTACCGGGGAGCTGTTTTTT
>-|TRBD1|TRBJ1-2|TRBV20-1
CSARPVPGTGRVDDYGYTF
TGCAGTGCTAGACCTGTGCCAGGGACAGGGAGGGTGGATGACTATGGCTACACCTTC
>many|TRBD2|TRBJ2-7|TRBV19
CASSIGAGSTYEQYF
TGTGCCAGTAGTATCGGAGCGGGATCGACCTACGAGCAGTACTTC
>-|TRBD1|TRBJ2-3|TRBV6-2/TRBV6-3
CASSYGSGGNQPQYF
TGTGCCAGCAGTTACGGGTCAGGGGGCAATCAGCCCCAGTATTTT
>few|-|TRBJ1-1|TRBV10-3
CAINGQRNTEAFF
TGTGCCATCAATGGGCAACGGAACACTGAAGCTTTCTTT
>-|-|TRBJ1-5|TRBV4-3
CASSQDLGNQPQHF
TGCGCCAGCAGCCAAGATTTAGGCAATCAGCCCCAGCATTTT
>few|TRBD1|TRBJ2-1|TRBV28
CASSPGGSYNEQFF
TGTGCCAGCAGCCCAGGGGGCAGTTACAATGAGCAGTTCTTC
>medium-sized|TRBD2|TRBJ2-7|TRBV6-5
CASSRRLAGEQYF
TGTGCCAGCAGTCGTCGACTAGCGGGAGAGCAGTACTTC
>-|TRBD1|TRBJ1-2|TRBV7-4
CASRPGTEYILTYGYTF
TGTGCTAGCAGACCCGGGACAGAGTACATCCTTACCTATGGCTACACCTTC
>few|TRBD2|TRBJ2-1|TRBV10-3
CAISAGGRNEQFF
TGTGCCATCAGTGCGGGAGGGCGGAATGAGCAGTTCTTC
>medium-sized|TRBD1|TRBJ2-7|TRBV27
CASRRDRTGPSGEQYF
TGTGCCAGCAGGAGGGACCGGACAGGGCCATCGGGCGAGCAGTACTTC
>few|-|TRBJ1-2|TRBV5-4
CASSLASLISSYGYTF
TGTGCCAGCAGCTTGGCCAGTTTAATTTCCAGCTATGGCTACACCTTC
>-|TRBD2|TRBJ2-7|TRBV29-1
CSVTGTSHYEQYF
TGCAGCGTCACCGGGACTAGCCACTACGAGCAGTACTTC
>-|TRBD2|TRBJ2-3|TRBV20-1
CSPIGTSGGGDTQYF
TGCAGTCCGATAGGGACTAGCGGGGGGGGAGATACGCAGTATTTT
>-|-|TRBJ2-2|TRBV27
CASRTGELFF
TGTGCCAGCAGAACCGGGGAGCTGTTTTTT
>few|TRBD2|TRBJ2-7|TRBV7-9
CASTWDQRDPYEQYF
TGTGCCAGCACTTGGGACCAGCGGGACCCCTACGAGCAGTACTTC
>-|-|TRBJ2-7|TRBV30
CAWSVEVYEQYF
TGTGCCTGGAGTGTTGAGGTTTACGAGCAGTACTTC
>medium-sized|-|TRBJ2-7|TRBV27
CASSLNAGAYEQYF
TGTGCCAGCAGTTTAAACGCTGGGGCCTACGAGCAGTACTTC
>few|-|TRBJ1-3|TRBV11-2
CASSFIPSGNTIYF
TGTGCCAGCAGCTTTATTCCCTCTGGAAACACCATATATTTT
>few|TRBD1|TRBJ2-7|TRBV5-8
CASSVGTGGRYEQYF
TGTGCCAGCAGCGTTGGGACAGGGGGCCGATACGAGCAGTACTTC
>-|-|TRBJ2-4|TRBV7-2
CASSLEFWVDSIQYF
TGTGCCAGCAGCTTAGAGTTTTGGGTAGATAGCATTCAGTACTTC
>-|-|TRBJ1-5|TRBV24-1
CATSDPRGTDGNQPQHF
TGTGCCACCAGTGATCCCCGCGGCACGGATGGCAATCAGCCCCAGCATTTT
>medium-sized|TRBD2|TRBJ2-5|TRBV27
CASSGGETQYF
TGTGCCAGCTCCGGGGGGGAGACCCAGTACTTC
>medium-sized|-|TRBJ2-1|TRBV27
CASSFGYNEQFF
TGTGCCAGCAGTTTCGGGTACAATGAGCAGTTCTTC
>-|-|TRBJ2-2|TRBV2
CASRTSGSPRGTGELFF
TGTGCCAGCAGGACATCCGGGTCCCCAAGGGGGACCGGGGAGCTGTTTTTT
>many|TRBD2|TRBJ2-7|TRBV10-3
CAISGTSGRTTYEQYF
TGTGCCATCAGTGGGACTAGCGGGAGGACCACCTACGAGCAGTACTTC
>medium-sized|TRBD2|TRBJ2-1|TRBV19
CASRDLAGVGNEQFF
TGTGCCAGTAGGGATCTAGCGGGAGTCGGGAATGAGCAGTTCTTC
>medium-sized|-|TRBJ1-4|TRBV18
CASSIQAATNEKLFF
TGTGCCAGCTCAATACAGGCCGCAACTAATGAAAAACTGTTTTTT
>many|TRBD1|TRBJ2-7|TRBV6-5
CASSEATGGSYEQYF
TGTGCCAGCAGTGAAGCGACAGGGGGCTCCTACGAGCAGTACTTC
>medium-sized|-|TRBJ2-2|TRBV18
CASSSAGKPITGELFF
TGTGCCAGCTCCTCGGCCGGAAAGCCCATCACCGGGGAGCTGTTTTTT
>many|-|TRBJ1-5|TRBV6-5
CASSYSWGNQPQHF
TGTGCCAGCAGTTACTCTTGGGGTAATCAGCCCCAGCATTTT
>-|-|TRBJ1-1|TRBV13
CASSFQENTEAFF
TGCGCCAGCAGCTTTCAGGAAAACACTGAAGCTTTCTTT
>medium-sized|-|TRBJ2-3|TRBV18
CASSHNTDTQYF
TGTGCCAGCTCACACAACACAGATACGCAGTATTTT
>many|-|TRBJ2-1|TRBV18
CASSPPSAGYNEQFF
TGTGCCAGCTCACCACCGTCGGCGGGGTACAATGAGCAGTTCTTC
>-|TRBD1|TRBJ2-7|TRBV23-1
CASSRPLQGDSYEQYF
TGCGCCAGCAGCCGACCGCTACAGGGGGACTCCTACGAGCAGTACTTC
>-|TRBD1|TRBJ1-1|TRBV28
CASTPRRQGYTEAFF
TGTGCCAGCACCCCGAGACGACAGGGCTACACTGAAGCTTTCTTT
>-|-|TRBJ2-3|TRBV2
CASNPRGGLSTDTQYF
TGTGCCAGCAACCCACGGGGCGGGCTAAGCACAGATACGCAGTATTTT
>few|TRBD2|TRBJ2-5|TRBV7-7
CASSEGLASQETQYF
TGTGCTAGCAGCGAGGGACTAGCGTCCCAAGAGACCCAGTACTTC
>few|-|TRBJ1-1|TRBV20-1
CSAPDSPGAFF
TGCAGTGCGCCGGACAGCCCGGGGGCTTTCTTT
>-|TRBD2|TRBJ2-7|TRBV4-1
CASSQGGLAGDYEQYF
TGCGCCAGCAGCCAAGGCGGACTAGCGGGGGACTACGAGCAGTACTTC
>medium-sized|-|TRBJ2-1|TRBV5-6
CASSGDSTRFSYNEQFF
TGTGCCAGCAGCGGGGATAGTACCCGGTTTTCCTACAATGAGCAGTTCTTC
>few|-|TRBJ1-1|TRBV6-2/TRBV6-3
CASSPYPGLAAFF
TGTGCCAGCAGTCCCTATCCCGGGCTCGCTGCTTTCTTT
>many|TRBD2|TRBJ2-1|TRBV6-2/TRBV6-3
CASSPLRRTSGNNEQFF
TGTGCCAGCAGTCCTCTCAGGAGGACTAGCGGGAACAATGAGCAGTTCTTC
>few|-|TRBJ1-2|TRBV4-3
CASSQDRGARGYTF
TGCGCCAGCAGCCAAGATCGGGGCGCGAGGGGCTACACCTTC
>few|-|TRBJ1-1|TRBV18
CASSPLVSAENTEAFF
TGTGCCAGCTCACCTCTAGTTTCAGCAGAGAACACTGAAGCTTTCTTT
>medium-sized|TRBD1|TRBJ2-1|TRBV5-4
CASSYRDRENEQFF
TGTGCCAGCAGCTACCGGGACAGGGAAAATGAGCAGTTCTTC